This TCR beta chain was recorded in a study of tumor and adjacent non-tumor tissue in lung cancer. A word on this clonotype: Its antigen is undetermined. The germline gene is not matched at one end of the junction; a read error may be the cause.

Study conclusions and caveats: TCR diversity was significantly greater in tumor than normal lung tissue.

Germline V CDR1 and CDR2: MNHEY, SVGEGT. There are 15 residues in the CDR3. TCRbeta libraries were built with three rounds of nested PCR, modified from ARM-PCR. TCRdb recomputed calls from the multiplex PCR reads with MiXCR, one row per CDR3 protein. This table holds about 75,000 distinct CDR3 sequences, 55% to 70% found once. This sample's RNA came from whole unsorted tissue. Distant lung tissue was collected more than 3 cm away from the tumor edge. Donors were chemotherapy-naive, newly diagnosed lung cancer surgical patients in China, August–late 2014. The sequence derives from a woman between 45 and 60 years old with non-small cell lung cancer. The material sequenced was distant non-tumor lung tissue. V is TRBV6-2 or TRBV6-3 and J is TRBJ2-1; 8 bases are shared with TRBD1. The CDR3 DNA sequence: TGTGCCAGCATTTATTCAGGGGGCTCCCACAATGAGCAGTTCTTC. Amino acids: CASIYSGGSHNEQFF.